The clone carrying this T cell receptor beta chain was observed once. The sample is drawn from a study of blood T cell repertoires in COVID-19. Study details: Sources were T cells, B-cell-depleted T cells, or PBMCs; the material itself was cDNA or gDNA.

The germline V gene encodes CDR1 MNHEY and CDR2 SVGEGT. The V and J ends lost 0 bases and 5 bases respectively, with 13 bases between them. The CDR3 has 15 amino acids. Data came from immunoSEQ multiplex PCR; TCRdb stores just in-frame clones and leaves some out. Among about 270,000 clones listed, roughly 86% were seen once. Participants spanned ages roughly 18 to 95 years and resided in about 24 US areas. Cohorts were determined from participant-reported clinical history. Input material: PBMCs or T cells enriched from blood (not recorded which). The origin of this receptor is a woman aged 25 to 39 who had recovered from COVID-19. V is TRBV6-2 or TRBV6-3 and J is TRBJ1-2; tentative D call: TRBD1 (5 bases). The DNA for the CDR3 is TGTGCCAGCAGTTACTCGTCACAGGTTGGGTATGGCTACACCTTC. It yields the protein CASSYSSQVGYGYTF.